These T cell receptor beta chains were read from a single sample in a study of T cells after yellow fever vaccination. TCRdb independently ran MiXCR on the 5' RACE reads; one entry per CDR3 protein. The sample records a few hundred thousand distinct CDR3 sequences, approximately 8% being singletons. The specimen comprised PBMCs, sampled around 45 days after the first yellow fever vaccination. Receptors were obtained from a man in his late teens or twenties who received the YFV17D yellow fever vaccine. CDR3s include the opening cysteine and the closing phenylalanine or tryptophan. The D gene is left open where the match is weak. Clone size is shown for a subset of rows, as once, few, many or a class of expanded clone.

clone size: few
D gene: NA
V gene: TRBV5-1
J gene: TRBJ2-7
CDR3 DNA: TGCGCCAGCAGCTTCCACTTCGAGCAGTACTTC
CDR3 protein: CASSFHFEQYF

clone size: few
D gene: NA
V gene: TRBV20-1
J gene: TRBJ2-7
CDR3 DNA: TGCAGTGCTACGGGGGGACATTACTACGAGCAGTACTTC
CDR3 protein: CSATGGHYYEQYF

clone size: NA
D gene: NA
V gene: TRBV19
J gene: TRBJ2-2
CDR3 DNA: TGTGCCAGTACCCCAATGGGTCAGAACACCGGGGAGCTGTTTTTT
CDR3 protein: CASTPMGQNTGELFF

clone size: few
D gene: NA
V gene: TRBV2
J gene: TRBJ1-3
CDR3 DNA: TGTGCCAGCCTGGGGGGAGGGGTACCAAGAAACACCATATATTTT
CDR3 protein: CASLGGGVPRNTIYF

clone size: NA
D gene: NA
V gene: TRBV30
J gene: TRBJ1-2
CDR3 DNA: TGTGCCTGGAGTGTACATCCTAACTATGGCTACACCTTC
CDR3 protein: CAWSVHPNYGYTF

clone size: once
D gene: NA
V gene: TRBV19
J gene: TRBJ2-5
CDR3 DNA: TGTGCCAGTAGTATTTTCGGGGGAGAGACCCAGTACTTC
CDR3 protein: CASSIFGGETQYF

clone size: NA
D gene: NA
V gene: TRBV4-1
J gene: TRBJ2-7
CDR3 DNA: TGCGCCAGCAGCCAAGCTCCTGTAGGATACGAGCAGTACTTC
CDR3 protein: CASSQAPVGYEQYF

clone size: few
D gene: TRBD2
V gene: TRBV11-1
J gene: TRBJ2-7
CDR3 DNA: TGTGCCAGCAGCAAGGGACTAGCATCCTACGAGCAGTACTTC
CDR3 protein: CASSKGLASYEQYF

clone size: many
D gene: NA
V gene: TRBV7-2
J gene: TRBJ1-1
CDR3 DNA: TGTGCCAGCATGAAAAGGGGGGGAGTAGGCACTGAAGCTTTCTTT
CDR3 protein: CASMKRGGVGTEAFF

clone size: NA
D gene: NA
V gene: TRBV6-5
J gene: TRBJ2-1
CDR3 DNA: TGTGCCAGCAGTTACTCCGTCACGAGCTCCTACAATGAGCAGTTCTTC
CDR3 protein: CASSYSVTSSYNEQFF